This T cell receptor (beta chain) was captured in a study of cytomegalovirus exposure and HLA in healthy donors. PCR used 60 Vbeta primers and 13 Jbeta primers. The data were produced by immunoSEQ multiplex PCR, yet TCRdb's version contains in-frame clones alone and is incomplete. The top ten hold roughly 1.9% of the sample, which has around 130,000 clones, roughly three quarters seen once. CDR1 and CDR2 from the germline V gene are SGHRS and YFSETQ. The CDR3 loop spans 13 amino acids. Trimming removed 2 bases from V and 5 bases from J, with 8 bases in between. V usage is TRBV5-1 and J usage is TRBJ2-1, with D hard to call. The clonotype was recovered from a woman in her thirties or forties in good health and CMV-seronegative. The source material was PBMCs. CDR3 sequence reads: CASSFSSNNEQFF. DNA for the CDR3: TGCGCCAGCAGCTTTTCCAGTAACAATGAGCAGTTCTTC.